A selection of T cell receptor beta chains follows, all from one sample in a study of early T cells in non-severe SARS-CoV-2 infection. Each CDR3 protein gets one entry after TCRdb re-called the 5' RACE reads with MiXCR. Of around 84,000 distinct CDR3 sequences in the sample, under 11% are singletons; the top ten hold around 8%. This specimen was whole blood, taken at baseline. The receptors derive from an adult who was a healthcare worker with PCR-confirmed SARS-CoV-2 infection or an uninfected control (not recorded which). The CDR3 runs from the conserved cysteine through the conserved F or W. D genes are given only for firm matches. Clone size, where shown, is once, few, many, or a class for clones that have expanded.

>TRBD1|many|TRBJ1-6|TRBV6-6
TGTGCCAGCAGTAGAGGGACAGATCTATCACCCCTCCACTTT
CASSRGTDLSPLHF
>TRBD2|few|TRBJ2-2|TRBV20-1
TGCAGTGTCCCTCTATTCGCGGGAGGGCCGGGGACCGGGGAGCTGTTTTTT
CSVPLFAGGPGTGELFF
>TRBD1|NA|TRBJ2-4|TRBV6-1
TGTGCCAGCACCCCTGACAGGGGAGACATTCAGTACTTC
CASTPDRGDIQYF
>NA|many|TRBJ2-6|TRBV21-1
TGTGCCAGCACCTACAAAGGGGCAGCAGGGGCCAACGTCCTGACTTTC
CASTYKGAAGANVLTF
>NA|many|TRBJ1-2|TRBV5-1
TGCGCCAGCAGCCTATCCGGTCACGACTATGGCTACACCTTC
CASSLSGHDYGYTF
>TRBD2|NA|TRBJ2-7|TRBV20-1
TGCAGTGCGTGGCCTAGCGGGAGATCTTCCCACGAGCAGTACTTC
CSAWPSGRSSHEQYF
>NA|many|TRBJ1-5|TRBV5-5
TGTGCCAGCAGCTTGGTGGCAGGGCGTCAGCCCCAGCATTTT
CASSLVAGRQPQHF
>NA|few|TRBJ2-3|TRBV7-2
TGTGCCAGCAGCCCTGGGTCAGCGGCCACAGATACGCAGTATTTT
CASSPGSAATDTQYF
>NA|few|TRBJ1-2|TRBV6-2/TRBV6-3
TGTGCCAGCTGGGACATGGACAATGGCTACACCTTC
CASWDMDNGYTF
>TRBD1|NA|TRBJ2-1|TRBV10-3
TGTGCCATCAGTGAATTGGACAGGGTCGATGAGCAGTTCTTC
CAISELDRVDEQFF